This T cell receptor (beta chain) came from a study of T cell responses to AZD1222 COVID-19 vaccine. With respect to this clone: Its antigen is undetermined.

Assay used: immunoSEQ multiplex PCR; TCRdb lists only in-frame clones, some missing. In the table there are more than 95,000 clones, about 89% of which are singletons. This CDR3 spans 14 amino acids. Germline-derived CDR1 and CDR2 are SGHRS and YFSETQ. With V trimmed by 2 bases and J by 3 bases, 3 bases remained unmatched. Findings and caveats of the study: Sampling that yielded the repertoires occurred only after the peak T cell response. With two AZD1222 doses given, Spike-specific TCR breadth and depth both rose. Most donors were white British and more were female, and clonal diversity was possibly underestimated.

V and J are TRBV5-1 and TRBJ2-7; 9 nucleotides align to TRBD2. The sample consisted of peripheral blood, taken on day 0 of AZD1222 vaccination. This TCR came from an adult in good health. The CDR3 sequence: CASSFSGGDYEQYF. CDR3 sequence (DNA): TGCGCCAGCAGCTTTAGCGGGGGTGACTACGAGCAGTACTTC.